The 23 T cell receptor beta chains below all came from one sample that was sequenced in a study of technical replicates of blood from a few donors. TCRdb's table, derived via immunoSEQ multiplex PCR, lists solely in-frame clones and lacks some. The profile shows over 55,000 clones, around 97% of them singletons. The material sequenced was T cells isolated from PBMCs. The receptor source for this set is a human donor in good health.

This rearrangement joins TRBV6-5 to TRBJ2-7, with TRBD2 matching over 9 bases. The germline V gene encodes CDR1 MNHEY and CDR2 SVGAGI. The junction had 4 bases not matched to a gene; V was cut back by 6 bases and J by 1 base. The CDR3 runs 14 residues. This CDR3 reads CASSRGRGSYEQYF. In DNA form, the CDR3 reads TGTGCCAGCAGCCGCGGGAGGGGGTCCTACGAGCAGTACTTC.

The V call is TRBV5-6, the J call TRBJ2-7; D ambiguous. The CDR3 has 12 residues. The V and J ends lost 0 bases and 6 bases respectively, with 7 bases between them. The germline V gene encodes CDR1 SGHDT and CDR2 YYEEEE. Here the CDR3 reads CASSLVAVEQYF. CDR3 coding DNA: TGTGCCAGCAGCTTGGTAGCTGTCGAGCAGTACTTC.

The chain has TRBV9 and TRBJ1-5; a weak D match, TRBD1 (6 bases). Trimming took 3 bases from V and 4 from J, leaving 11 bases between them. This CDR3 has 14 residues. CDR1 is SGDLS, CDR2 YYNGEE, per germline. The CDR3 is CASSARDINQPQHF. The CDR3, as DNA: TGTGCCAGCAGCGCCCGGGACATTAATCAGCCCCAGCATTTT.

This chain uses TRBV7-6 with TRBJ1-5; 9 bases match TRBD1. Trimming at V came to 0 bases and at J to 6 bases, leaving 12 bases not matched to a gene. The CDR3 is 18 amino acids. Germline V CDR1 and CDR2: SGHVS, FNYEAQ. The CDR3 DNA reads as TGTGCCAGCAGCTTAGCCACCGACAGGGGGGGTGTAGGTCAGCCCCAGCATTTT. This translates into CASSLATDRGGVGQPQHF.

A remark on this clone: At one of its ends the junction is not consistent with the germline gene, which may arise from a read error. V usage is TRBV5-1 and J usage is TRBJ2-2; D might be TRBD2 (6 bases). The CDR3 covers 16 residues. Germline V gene data show CDR1 as SGHRS and CDR2 as YFSETQ. The CDR3 is CASSLGESGYTGELFF. The CDR3 bases are TGCGCCAGTAGCTTGGGGGAGAGCGGGTACACCGGGGAGCTGTTTTTT.

The chain links TRBV5-6 to TRBJ1-5; 7 bases line up with TRBD1. V lost 4 bases to trimming and J lost 0 bases; unmatched junction nucleotides: 4. This CDR3 has 15 amino acids. Germline V gene sequence: CDR1 SGHDT, CDR2 YYEEEE. The CDR3 loop reads CASSRGQYSNQPQHF. In nucleotides, the CDR3 is TGTGCCAGCAGCCGGGGACAGTATAGCAATCAGCCCCAGCATTTT.

The chain links TRBV5-1 to TRBJ1-2; D remains unclear. Trimming cost V 0 bases and J 4 bases, with 13 bases left between them. The CDR3 spans 15 residues. In germline, CDR1 is SGHRS, CDR2 YFSETQ. The CDR3 coding sequence is TGCGCCAGCAGCTTGGGTGCAGGCGTCTCCTATGGCTACACCTTC. Protein product: CASSLGAGVSYGYTF.

This chain joins TRBV6-1 and TRBJ1-5, with 9 bases matching TRBD1. Trimming took 7 bases from V and 2 from J; bases not matched to a gene: 6. CDR3 length: 15 amino acids. Per the germline V gene, CDR1 is MNHNS and CDR2 is SASEGT. The CDR3 region is CASIPGQGGNQPQHF. The CDR3 DNA sequence: TGTGCCAGCATCCCGGGACAGGGCGGCAATCAGCCCCAGCATTTT.

V gene TRBV5-1 combines with J gene TRBJ1-4; D not resolved. The length of the CDR3 is 14 residues. Per germline, CDR1 SGHRS and CDR2 YFSETQ. The germline V and J ends were trimmed by 7 bases and 0 bases, with 10 bases remaining between them. The CDR3 here is CASSEGATNEKLFF. In nucleotides, the CDR3 is TGCGCCAGCTCAGAGGGAGCAACTAATGAAAAACTGTTTTTT.

The chain joins TRBV11-2 to TRBJ2-1, with a possible D match to TRBD1 (6 bases). V shed 8 bases and J shed 5 bases, with 7 bases lying between them. Germline CDR1 is SGHAT and CDR2 is FQNNGV. This CDR3 region has 11 residues. The CDR3 DNA is TGTGCCAGCGGACAGCACAATGAGCAGTTCTTC. Translation gives CASGQHNEQFF.

The chain couples TRBV20-1 to TRBJ2-7; D gene uncertain. This CDR3 is 11 amino acids long. V shed 0 bases and J shed 5 bases, with 5 bases lying between them. Germline values: CDR1 DFQATT, CDR2 SNEGSKA (reference sequence). For the CDR3, the DNA is TGCAGTGCTAGAGACTATAACGAGCAGTACTTC. Encoded protein: CSARDYNEQYF.

V and J are TRBV7-9 and TRBJ2-7; 8 nucleotides line up with TRBD1. Germline V gene sequence: CDR1 SEHNR, CDR2 FQNEAQ (reference sequence). After removal of 10 bases from V and 5 bases from J, the junction contained 4 bases not matched to a gene. CDR3 length: 11 amino acids. Here the CDR3 reads CANGQGNEQYF. The CDR3 DNA sequence: TGTGCCAATGGACAGGGCAACGAGCAGTACTTC.

The chain employs TRBV4-1 and TRBJ1-6; 8 nucleotides match TRBD1. CDR1 MGHRA and CDR2 YSYEKL come from the germline V gene. V trimming: 6 bases; J trimming: 6 bases; junction bases outside the gene matches: 10. The CDR3 totals 16 residues. The CDR3 is CASRQGAGRGNSPLHF. The CDR3 nucleotides are TGCGCCAGCAGGCAGGGGGCAGGGAGAGGTAATTCACCCCTCCACTTT.

The chain is built from TRBV4-1 and TRBJ1-6; D perhaps matches TRBD1 (5 bases). Germline CDR1 is MGHRA and CDR2 is YSYEKL. V was trimmed by 6 bases and J by 10 bases, leaving 19 bases between them. This CDR3 has 15 residues. CDR3 sequence reads: CASRPTPQGQSPLHF. The CDR3 DNA reads as TGCGCCAGCAGACCTACCCCGCAGGGTCAGTCACCCCTCCACTTT.

The genes are TRBV6-1 and TRBJ2-2; D may be TRBD1 (5 bases). CDR3 size: 14 residues. Germline V CDR1 and CDR2: MNHNS, SASEGT. V was clipped by 4 bases and J by 7 bases, with 13 bases between them. CDR3 coding DNA: TGTGCCAGCAGTGGTAGGGGCCTTGGCGGGGAGCTGTTTTTT. This codes for CASSGRGLGGELFF.

This chain links TRBV6-1 with TRBJ1-4; 8 nucleotides match TRBD1. The CDR3 loop spans 14 amino acids. CDR1 is MNHNS and CDR2 is SASEGT in the germline V gene. Germline trimming cut 11 bases from V and 4 bases from J; bases unmatched to any gene: 9. CDR3 nucleotides: TGTGCCCAAGCAGGGGGCTTTAGTAATGAAAAACTGTTTTTT. It specifies CAQAGGFSNEKLFF.

This chain joins TRBV4-1 and TRBJ1-2, with 10 nucleotides matching TRBD1. CDR1 and CDR2 (germline): MGHRA, YSYEKL. The trim removed 0 bases at V and 8 bases at J, leaving 6 bases unmatched. CDR3 length equals 15 residues. The CDR3 here is CASSQDEGTGDGYTF. CDR3 sequence (DNA): TGCGCCAGCAGCCAAGATGAAGGGACAGGGGACGGCTACACCTTC.

This chain joins TRBV10-1 and TRBJ2-1, with D tentatively TRBD1 (7 bases). Trimming removed 5 bases at V and 4 bases at J, with 12 bases between. The CDR3 has 14 residues. Germline V gene data show CDR1 as WNHNN and CDR2 as SYGVQD (reference sequence). The CDR3 sequence is CASSLSGGYNEQFF. The CDR3 DNA sequence: TGCGCCAGCAGTTTGTCAGGGGGGTACAATGAGCAGTTCTTC.

The chain uses TRBV9 and TRBJ1-6; TRBD1 aligns across 8 bases. This CDR3 has 13 residues. J gave up 9 bases and V 5 bases, and 4 bases lay outside the gene matches. Looked up from germline, CDR1 is SGDLS and CDR2 is YYNGEE. The CDR3 region has the DNA TGTGCCAGCAGTAGGACAGGGAGTTCACCCCTCCACTTT. Residues: CASSRTGSSPLHF.

The chain recombines TRBV4-1 with TRBJ1-4; no clear D. Germline-derived CDR1 and CDR2 are MGHRA and YSYEKL. Trimming removed 5 bases at V and 6 bases at J, with 13 bases between. The CDR3 runs 14 residues. CDR3 residues: CASSELGLDEKLFF. The CDR3 coding sequence is TGCGCCAGCAGCGAGCTGGGCTTGGATGAAAAACTGTTTTTT.

The rearrangement joins TRBV2 to TRBJ1-5; TRBD1 might be the D (6 bases). The germline gives CDR1 SNHLY, CDR2 FYNNEI. The V and J ends lost 4 bases and 7 bases respectively, with 14 bases between them. The length of the CDR3 is 14 residues. The CDR3 reads CASSVGQGWQPQHF. Written as DNA, the CDR3 is TGTGCCAGCAGTGTTGGCCAGGGGTGGCAGCCCCAGCATTTT.

This clone was counted once. The chain joins TRBV5-4 to TRBJ2-1; TRBD2 might be the D (7 bases). Trimming pared 2 bases from V and 9 bases from J, leaving 15 bases between. Germline V gene data show CDR1 as SGHNT and CDR2 as YYREEE (reference sequence). CDR3 length: 14 residues. CDR3 nucleotides: TGTGCCAGCAGCTTTCAGGGAGGGGGTGGTGAGCAGTTCTTC. Its protein is CASSFQGGGGEQFF.

The V call is TRBV2, the J call TRBJ2-2, with 9 nucleotides matching TRBD1. The CDR3 has 15 residues. With 6 bases clipped from V and 5 bases from J, the junction kept 7 bases outside the gene matches. Per germline, CDR1 SNHLY and CDR2 FYNNEI. The CDR3: CASRTTGGGTGELFF. The CDR3 nucleotides are TGTGCCAGCAGGACCACAGGGGGCGGGACCGGGGAGCTGTTTTTT.